This T cell receptor (beta chain) comes out of a study of shared clonotypes between healthy human individuals. Data came from immunoSEQ multiplex PCR; TCRdb stores just in-frame clones and leaves some out. Of roughly 2 million clones listed, less than 95% are singletons. Regarding this clone: Other DNA sequences in the sample encode the same CDR3.

The naive CD8 population came from CD45RO-negative cells selected for CCR7, without terminally differentiated effector memory CD45RA+ cells. Germline assignment: CDR1 MNHEY and CDR2 SVGAGI. The ends were cut back, 0 bases at V and 1 base at J, with 12 bases in the middle. The CDR3 covers 16 residues. The sample comprised naive CD8+ T cells sorted from blood. This receptor was identified in a young man in good health. The chain links TRBV6-5 to TRBJ1-2; D is possibly TRBD1 (5 bases). CDR3 amino acids: CASSYSTGQVNYGYTF. CDR3 coding DNA: TGTGCCAGCAGTTACTCTACGGGGCAGGTTAACTATGGCTACACCTTC.